A selection of T cell receptor beta chains follows, all from one sample in a study of cytomegalovirus exposure and HLA in healthy donors. The data were produced by immunoSEQ multiplex PCR, yet TCRdb's version contains in-frame clones alone and is incomplete. The data contain roughly 71,000 clones, 55% to 65% of them singletons. Sequences were obtained from PBMCs. The receptors originated from a young man in good health and CMV-seronegative. Each CDR3 is given with its conserved first and last residue. A D gene is named only where the DNA matches it firmly. The size entry is marked missing in some rows and otherwise reads once, few, many or a size class.

TRBD1	TRBJ2-7	15	NA	TRBV4-1	TGCGCCAGCAGCCAAGATGACAGGGAGTCTTACGAGCAGTACTTC	CASSQDDRESYEQYF
NA	TRBJ2-1	15	few	TRBV4-1	TGCGCCAGCAGCCCCCGAGGGGGTTCCTACAATGAGCAGTTCTTC	CASSPRGGSYNEQFF
NA	TRBJ1-2	14	NA	TRBV29-1	TGCAGCGTTGGACCGGCAGGGGATAACTATGGCTACACCTTC	CSVGPAGDNYGYTF
NA	TRBJ1-1	13	NA	TRBV18	TGTGCCAGCTCCCCTCAGGCGGGAACTGAAGCTTTCTTT	CASSPQAGTEAFF
TRBD2	TRBJ2-1	17	NA	TRBV4-1	TGCGCCAGCAGCCAAGATATCGGTAGCGGGGGGTACAATGAGCAGTTCTTC	CASSQDIGSGGYNEQFF
NA	TRBJ1-2	15	NA	TRBV7-2	TGTGCCAGCAGCTTAGTGTCGGACAGTTCTATCGGCTACACCTTC	CASSLVSDSSIGYTF
TRBD1	TRBJ1-5	14	NA	TRBV30	TGTGCCTGGAGCGGGACAGCTAGCAATCAGCCCCAGCATTTT	CAWSGTASNQPQHF
NA	TRBJ1-1	14	NA	TRBV29-1	TGCAGCGTTGAAATGGGAGCCCTGGGCACTGAAGCTTTCTTT	CSVEMGALGTEAFF
NA	TRBJ1-5	16	NA	TRBV4-2	TGTGCCAGCAGCCAAGAGGGATATAGCGGCAATCAGCCCCAGCATTTT	CASSQEGYSGNQPQHF
NA	TRBJ2-3	15	few	TRBV7-6	TGTGCCAGCAGCTTAGGGCGGGGTAACACAGATACGCAGTATTTT	CASSLGRGNTDTQYF
TRBD1	TRBJ2-7	16	NA	TRBV29-1	TGCAGCGTTGAAGTCCCGGGACAGGGGAGGCCGTACGAGCAGTACTTC	CSVEVPGQGRPYEQYF
TRBD1	TRBJ2-5	14	few	TRBV6-5	TGTGCCAGCAGACGGGACAGGGGCGGAGAGACCCAGTACTTC	CASRRDRGGETQYF
NA	TRBJ2-7	13	NA	TRBV7-9	TGTGCCAGCAGCTTAAAGGGGAAAAACGAGCAGTACTTC	CASSLKGKNEQYF
NA	TRBJ2-7	14	NA	TRBV6-5	TGTGCCAGCAGTTACTCAGGGAGCTCCTACGAGCAGTACTTC	CASSYSGSSYEQYF
NA	TRBJ1-3	12	NA	TRBV30	TGTGCCTGGAGGGTCGCGGGAAACACCATATATTTT	CAWRVAGNTIYF
TRBD1	TRBJ1-6	14	NA	TRBV11-3	TGTGCCAGCAGCCAACAGGGGGGAAATTCACCCCTCCACTTT	CASSQQGGNSPLHF
NA	TRBJ1-1	12	few	TRBV30	TGTGCCTGGGGGACACAGAACACTGAAGCTTTCTTT	CAWGTQNTEAFF
NA	TRBJ2-5	13	once	TRBV9	TGTGCCAGCAGCGTAGCGAGTGGAGAGACCCAGTACTTC	CASSVASGETQYF
TRBD2	TRBJ2-2	15	NA	TRBV30	TGTGCCTGGAGTGGGCTAGCGGGACAACGAGGGGAGCTGTTTTTT	CAWSGLAGQRGELFF
TRBD2	TRBJ2-5	18	NA	TRBV4-2	TGTGCCAGCAGCCAGGCTGGACTAGCGGGGAGGGGCCAAGAGACCCAGTACTTC	CASSQAGLAGRGQETQYF
TRBD1	TRBJ2-2	15	NA	TRBV2	TGTGCCAGCAGGTCAGACAGGGTGTCCACCGGGGAGCTGTTTTTT	CASRSDRVSTGELFF
TRBD2	TRBJ2-7	16	NA	TRBV6-6	TGTGCCAGCAGTCACTCCGGGACTAGCGACTCCTACGAGCAGTACTTC	CASSHSGTSDSYEQYF
TRBD1	TRBJ2-7	15	NA	TRBV6-5	TGTGCCAGCAGGCCCGGACAGGGGAGCTTCTACGAGCAGTACTTC	CASRPGQGSFYEQYF
TRBD1	TRBJ2-1	16	NA	TRBV6-6	TGTGCCAGCAGTTACGATACGACAGGGGTTGGCAATGAGCAGTTCTTC	CASSYDTTGVGNEQFF
TRBD1	TRBJ1-6	17	NA	TRBV5-6	TGTGCCAGCAGCCAGGACAGGGGGGGGTCCTATAATTCACCCCTCCACTTT	CASSQDRGGSYNSPLHF
TRBD1	TRBJ2-4	17	NA	TRBV7-9	TGTGCCAGCTGTGGGACAGACGTTAACGCTACCAAAAACATTCAGTACTTC	CASCGTDVNATKNIQYF
TRBD1	TRBJ2-7	14	few	TRBV6-4	TGTGCCAGCAGTGATCGGACAGGACCTTACGAGCAGTACTTC	CASSDRTGPYEQYF
NA	TRBJ1-1	14	NA	TRBV6-1	TGTGCCAGCAGTTGGGCTCAGGGGCGCACTGAAGCTTTCTTT	CASSWAQGRTEAFF
NA	TRBJ2-1	16	few	TRBV7-2	TGTGCCAGCAGCTTAGCGGGGGGTATCTCCTACAATGAGCAGTTCTTC	CASSLAGGISYNEQFF
NA	TRBJ2-3	15	NA	TRBV6-5	TGTGCCAGCACCGCTCCTGGGGGGAGCACAGATACGCAGTATTTT	CASTAPGGSTDTQYF
NA	TRBJ2-1	15	few	TRBV4-2	TGTGCCAGCAGTCCTCCCGGGACTGGCCCCAATGAGCAGTTCTTC	CASSPPGTGPNEQFF
TRBD2	TRBJ2-5	14	NA	TRBV11-2	TGTGCCAGCAGCTTAGGAGGGAGGGGAGAGACCCAGTACTTC	CASSLGGRGETQYF
NA	TRBJ2-5	13	NA	TRBV18	TGTGCCAGCCTCACACAGGCTCAAGAGACCCAGTACTTC	CASLTQAQETQYF
TRBD1	TRBJ2-7	14	NA	TRBV6-6	TGTGCCAGCAGTTACGGGACAGCCCACTACGAGCAGTACTTC	CASSYGTAHYEQYF
NA	TRBJ1-3	16	NA	TRBV14	TGTGCCAGCAGCCAAGATTTTCCAGGCTCCGGAAACACCATATATTTT	CASSQDFPGSGNTIYF
NA	TRBJ2-7	13	few	TRBV7-9	TGTGCCAGCACCTTCGCAGGTTCCTACGAGCAGTACTTC	CASTFAGSYEQYF
NA	TRBJ2-7	13	NA	TRBV27	TGTGCCAGCAGTTTGACTAGAGGGGACGAGCAGTACTTC	CASSLTRGDEQYF
NA	TRBJ1-2	12	NA	TRBV9	TGTGCCAGCAGCGTAGGGGCGGGTGGCTACACCTTC	CASSVGAGGYTF
TRBD1	TRBJ1-5	14	NA	TRBV6-1	TGTGCCAGCAGGACAGGGGGCCGCTATCAGCCCCAGCATTTT	CASRTGGRYQPQHF
NA	TRBJ1-1	14	NA	TRBV5-1	TGCGCCAGCAGCTTGGAGGGGCAGAACACTGAAGCTTTCTTT	CASSLEGQNTEAFF
NA	TRBJ2-3	14	NA	TRBV7-3	TGTGCCAGCAGCGCCATGACAGCCACAGATACGCAGTATTTT	CASSAMTATDTQYF
NA	TRBJ2-7	15	few	TRBV29-1	TGCAGCGTTGCCGGAGGGGTTGATGTTACCTACGAGCAGTACTTC	CSVAGGVDVTYEQYF
NA	TRBJ2-7	15	few	TRBV7-9	TGTGCCAGCAGCCGACTCGACCACCCCGCCTACGAGCAGTACTTC	CASSRLDHPAYEQYF
NA	TRBJ1-1	13	few	TRBV25-1	TGTGCCAGCAGTGAACTCCCCGGCACTGAAGCTTTCTTT	CASSELPGTEAFF
NA	TRBJ2-3	15	NA	TRBV15	TGTGCCACCAGCAAACCGGGACAAGACCCCGATACGCAGTATTTT	CATSKPGQDPDTQYF
NA	TRBJ2-2	11	NA	TRBV20-1	TGCAGTGCACAAGACACCGGGGAGCTGTTTTTT	CSAQDTGELFF
TRBD2	TRBJ2-3	13	NA	TRBV29-1	TGCAGCGCGGGGGAGGGTGGCACAGATACGCAGTATTTT	CSAGEGGTDTQYF
TRBD1	TRBJ2-1	15	NA	TRBV6-5	TGTGCCAGCATCCGAACAGGGGGCGCCTACAATGAGCAGTTCTTC	CASIRTGGAYNEQFF